The 29 T cell receptor beta chains below were found in one sample sequenced in a study of control samples from healthy donors and cancer patients. The data were produced by immunoSEQ multiplex PCR, yet TCRdb's version contains in-frame clones alone and is incomplete. This table has some 100,000 clones, roughly 89% appearing once. Specimen: blood. The receptor source for this set is a man aged 25 to 40 in good health.

J is TRBJ1-5 and V is TRBV30; D possibly corresponds to TRBD1 (6 bases). Trimming pared 3 bases from V and 7 bases from J, leaving 22 bases between. Germline-derived CDR1 and CDR2 are GTSNPN and SVGIG (reference sequence). CDR3 length: 16 residues. Here the CDR3 reads CAWSLRAGGLGQPQHF. DNA for the CDR3: TGTGCCTGGAGCCTACGAGCTGGGGGGCTGGGGCAGCCCCAGCATTTT. The variable domain in full, completed from reference TRBV30 and TRBJ1-5, reads SQTIHQWPATLVQPVGSPLSLECTVEGTSNPNLYWYRQAAGRGLQLLFYSVGIGQISSEVPQNLSASRPQDRQFILSSKKLLLSDSGFYLCAWSLRAGGLGQPQHFGDGTRLSIL.

The V call is TRBV2, the J call TRBJ2-7; 7 nucleotides agree with TRBD2. The CDR3 has 15 amino acids. Looked up from germline, CDR1 is SNHLY and CDR2 is FYNNEI. The V gene end was trimmed by 6 bases and the J gene end by 5 bases; junction bases not matched to a gene: 13. In nucleotides, the CDR3 is TGTGCCAGCAGAGGTACTAGCGCGGCCCGGAACGAGCAGTACTTC. This sequence encodes CASRGTSAARNEQYF.

The J gene is TRBJ2-7, the V gene TRBV5-1; 8 bases match TRBD2. The CDR3 contains 14 residues. V dropped 4 bases and J dropped 6; count of bases not matched to a gene: 9. CDR1 SGHRS and CDR2 YFSETQ come from the germline V gene. The CDR3 DNA is TGCGCCAGCAGCGCAGGACTAGCTGGGGGCGAGCAGTACGTC. Encoded protein: CASSAGLAGGEQYV.

The rearrangement links TRBV7-8 to TRBJ2-3, with TRBD2 matching 9 bases. Germline CDR1 and CDR2: SGHVS and FQNEAQ. J was trimmed by 0 bases and V by 4 bases; bases with no gene match: 5. The CDR3 runs 16 residues. CDR3 in amino acids: CASSSGLASSTDTQYF. The CDR3 DNA reads as TGTGCCAGCAGCTCTGGACTAGCGTCTAGCACAGATACGCAGTATTTT. Based on the CDR3 plus reference TRBV7-8 and TRBJ2-3, the full variable domain is GAGVSQSPRYKVAKRGQDVALRCDPISGHVSLFWYQQALGQGPEFLTYFQNEAQLDKSGLPSDRFFAERPEGSVSTLKIQRTQQEDSAVYLCASSSGLASSTDTQYFGPGTRLTVL.

V usage is TRBV4-1 and J usage is TRBJ2-1, with 10 bases matching TRBD2. The CDR3 consists of 17 residues. Germline V gene data show CDR1 as MGHRA and CDR2 as YSYEKL. V was clipped by 2 bases and J by 7 bases; unmatched bases: 11. The CDR3 DNA reads TGCGCCAGCAGCCAATACATAACTAGCGGGAATAATAATGAGCAGTTCTTC. Protein product: CASSQYITSGNNNEQFF.

This clone showed up just once. The chain couples TRBV9 to TRBJ1-3; D possibly corresponds to TRBD1 (5 bases). CDR1 is SGDLS and CDR2 is YYNGEE in the germline V gene. This CDR3 contains 15 residues. V lost 0 bases to trimming and J lost 0 bases, with 7 bases between them. CDR3 in DNA: TGTGCCAGCAGCGTAGGGGGACTCTCTGGAAACACCATATATTTT. This translates into CASSVGGLSGNTIYF.

This chain joins TRBV20-1 and TRBJ1-6; the match to TRBD1 covers 8 bases. Germline V gene data show CDR1 as DFQATT and CDR2 as SNEGSKA (reference sequence). CDR3 length: 17 residues. V trimming: 3 bases; J trimming: 0 bases; junction bases outside the gene matches: 7. The CDR3 spells CSASPRGPSSYNSPLHF. DNA of the CDR3: TGCAGTGCTAGTCCCAGGGGGCCGAGCTCCTATAATTCACCCCTCCACTTT.

In its sample, this clone was seen once. The rearrangement links TRBV18 to TRBJ2-1; TRBD2 matches 10 bases. Germline values: CDR1 KGHSH, CDR2 LQKENI. The CDR3 runs to 16 residues. Trimming took 3 bases from V and 7 from J; bases not matched to a gene: 9. The CDR3 here is CASSPPSSGRLNEQFF. The CDR3 region has the DNA TGTGCCAGCTCACCTCCTTCTAGCGGGAGATTGAATGAGCAGTTCTTC. The full variable domain, with the rest looked up from reference TRBV18 and TRBJ2-1, is NAGVMQNPRHLVRRRGQEARLRCSPMKGHSHVYWYRQLPEEGLKFMVYLQKENIIDESGMPKERFSAEFPKEGPSILRIQQVVRGDSAAYFCASSPPSSGRLNEQFFGPGTRLTVL.

The chain is built from TRBV29-1 and TRBJ1-2, with D hard to call. Trimming stripped 1 base from V and 4 bases from J, with 7 bases between. The CDR3 consists of 12 residues. CDR1 is SQVTM and CDR2 is ANQGSEA in the germline V gene. Written as DNA, the CDR3 is TGCAGCGTTGAAGGGGCGCGCTATGGCTACACCTTC. It codes for CSVEGARYGYTF.

The rearrangement joins TRBV12-3 or TRBV12-4 to TRBJ1-5; D may be TRBD1 (5 bases). Trimming shortened V by 9 bases and J by 2 bases, and 11 bases separated the two germline ends. The CDR3 is 13 residues long. The CDR3 DNA reads TGTGCCAGGCGGCAGGGCGGCAATCAGCCCCAGCATTTT. It specifies CARRQGGNQPQHF.

The chain employs TRBV3-1 (or the pseudogene TRBV3-2) and TRBJ2-3; a possible D gene is TRBD1 (5 bases). V lost 2 bases and J 3 bases, leaving 15 bases between the germline ends. CDR1 is LGHDT and CDR2 is YNNKEL in the germline V gene (reference sequence). The CDR3 length is 16 residues. The DNA for the CDR3 is TGTGCCAGCAGCCAACCGACAGCTTCCAGGACAGATACGCAGTATTTT. Protein sequence: CASSQPTASRTDTQYF.

The V call is TRBV27, the J call TRBJ2-2, with TRBD2 identical over 9 bases. Germline lookup yields CDR1 MNHEY and CDR2 SMNVEV (reference sequence). The CDR3 length is 16 residues. With 3 bases clipped from V and 5 bases from J, the junction kept 7 bases outside the gene matches. The CDR3 coding sequence is TGTGCCAGCAGTTTTCCGGCGGGAGGGAGGACCGGGGAGCTGTTTTTT. Amino acid sequence: CASSFPAGGRTGELFF.

This chain joins TRBV7-9 and TRBJ2-7, with 12 bases that match TRBD2. The CDR3 is 16 amino acids. Germline V CDR1 and CDR2: SEHNR, FQNEAQ (reference sequence). V was clipped by 5 bases and J by 5 bases; unmatched bases: 10. CDR3 DNA sequence: TGTGCCAGCAGCCAGCTACTAGCGGGAGGTAGGGACGAGCAGTACTTC. Its protein product is CASSQLLAGGRDEQYF.

The chain carries TRBV10-2 and TRBJ1-4; TRBD1 matches 7 bases. Losses at the gene ends were 8 bases for V and 10 bases for J; bases not matched to a gene: 10. Germline V gene lookup returns CDR1 WSHSY and CDR2 SAAADI. The CDR3 length is 13 residues. The CDR3 region is CASRETGEGKLFF. CDR3 in DNA: TGCGCCAGCCGGGAAACAGGGGAGGGAAAACTGTTTTTT.

J is TRBJ2-1 and V is TRBV27; tentative D call: TRBD1 (5 bases). V lost 8 bases and J 2 bases, leaving 16 bases between the germline ends. This CDR3 region has 15 residues. The germline V gene has CDR1 MNHEY and CDR2 SMNVEV (reference sequence). CDR3 in amino acids: CASCSDSSAYNEQFF. The CDR3, as DNA: TGTGCCAGCTGCAGCGACAGCTCTGCCTACAATGAGCAGTTCTTC.

The V and J genes are TRBV9 and TRBJ2-7; D not certain. V gave up 7 bases and J gave up 2 bases, with 10 bases separating them. The CDR3 runs to 12 residues. CDR1 is SGDLS, CDR2 YYNGEE, per germline. The CDR3 DNA sequence: TGTGCCAGCCCCGGAAGGGCCTACGAGCAGTACTTC. Translated, it gives CASPGRAYEQYF.

The count of this clone is one. The chain couples TRBV7-9 to TRBJ2-5; TRBD2 aligns across 10 bases. Per the germline V gene, CDR1 is SEHNR and CDR2 is FQNEAQ (reference sequence). The CDR3 totals 15 residues. J was trimmed by 4 bases and V by 2 bases; bases with no gene match: 4. CDR3 sequence (DNA): TGTGCCAGCAGCTTAAAGGGGACTAGCGCAGAGACCCAGTACTTC. This codes for CASSLKGTSAETQYF.

The chain couples TRBV30 to TRBJ1-1; the D gene is possibly TRBD1 (5 bases). CDR1 is GTSNPN and CDR2 is SVGIG in the germline V gene (reference sequence). Trimming stripped 5 bases from V and 4 bases from J, with 17 bases between. The CDR3 extends over 14 amino acids. The CDR3: CAWGFSGSTTEAFF. The CDR3 nucleotides read TGTGCCTGGGGGTTTTCAGGGAGTACCACTGAAGCTTTCTTT.

This chain connects TRBV6-5 to TRBJ1-3; D ambiguous. CDR3 length equals 13 residues. V shed 7 bases and J shed 4 bases, with 11 bases lying between them. CDR1 and CDR2 (germline): MNHEY, SVGAGI. This CDR3 is CASINHQGNTIYF. CDR3 DNA sequence: TGTGCCAGCATCAACCATCAGGGAAACACCATATATTTT.

This chain uses TRBV4-2 with TRBJ2-5, with TRBD2 identical over 10 bases. V dropped 1 base and J dropped 2; count of bases not matched to a gene: 4. This CDR3 comprises 16 residues. Germline CDR1 LGHNA, CDR2 YNFKEQ. CDR3 DNA sequence: TGTGCCAGCAGCCAAGGAGGACTAGCGGCACAAGAGACCCAGTACTTC. Residues: CASSQGGLAAQETQYF.

J is TRBJ2-2 and V is TRBV7-6; D is perhaps TRBD1 or TRBD2 (5 bases each). The germline V gene encodes CDR1 SGHVS and CDR2 FNYEAQ. The CDR3 covers 14 residues. V gave up 1 base and J gave up 6 bases, with 9 bases separating them. In nucleotides, the CDR3 is TGTGCCAGCAGCTTAGGAGGGGAATCCGGGGAGCTGTTTTTT. This sequence encodes CASSLGGESGELFF.

This clone was seen only a few times. The CDR3 is CASSFRAGNTIYF. CDR3 nucleotide sequence: TGTGCCAGCAGTTTCAGGGCTGGAAACACCATATATTTT. V is TRBV27 and J is TRBJ1-3; D is perhaps TRBD1 (5 bases). Germline V lookup: CDR1 MNHEY, CDR2 SMNVEV (reference sequence). V dropped 3 bases and J dropped 2 bases, with 5 bases sitting between them. The CDR3 is made up of 13 amino acids.

This chain connects TRBV9 to TRBJ2-5, with 8 bases fitting TRBD1. Germline values: CDR1 SGDLS, CDR2 YYNGEE. The CDR3 length is 16 residues. Germline trimming cut 3 bases from V and 4 bases from J; bases unmatched to any gene: 11. CDR3 residues: CASSAGQGFGLETQYF. The CDR3 DNA sequence: TGTGCCAGCAGCGCAGGACAGGGTTTTGGATTAGAGACCCAGTACTTC. The complete variable domain, with remaining parts taken from reference TRBV9 and TRBJ2-5, reads DSGVTQTPKHLITATGQRVTLRCSPRSGDLSVYWYQQSLDQGLQFLIQYYNGEERAKGNILERFSAQQFPDLHSELNLSSLELGDSALYFCASSAGQGFGLETQYFGPGTRLLVL.

This chain connects TRBV27 to TRBJ2-2; D not resolved. This CDR3 comprises 11 residues. CDR1 and CDR2 (germline): MNHEY, SMNVEV (reference sequence). V was trimmed by 5 bases and J by 5 bases, leaving 3 bases between them. The CDR3 DNA sequence: TGTGCCAGCAGTGGTACCGGGGAGCTGTTTTTT. Encoded protein: CASSGTGELFF.

The rearrangement links TRBV19 to TRBJ1-2; D remains ambiguous. Per the germline V gene, CDR1 is LNHDA and CDR2 is SQIVND (reference sequence). The CDR3 extends over 11 amino acids. With 6 bases removed from V and 5 bases from J, the gap between germline ends came to 7 bases. The CDR3 region has the DNA TGTGCCAGTAGCAACGGGTATGGCTACACCTTC. Translated: CASSNGYGYTF.

This chain joins TRBV11-3 and TRBJ2-7; the D is unclear. Germline-derived CDR1 and CDR2 are SGHNT and YENEEA. The germline V and J ends were trimmed by 2 bases and 5 bases, with 13 bases remaining between them. The CDR3 contains 14 residues. DNA of the CDR3: TGTGCCAGCAGCTTAAAAAGACAAGTCCACGAGCAGTACGTC. It encodes CASSLKRQVHEQYV.

This sequence joins TRBV5-6 and TRBJ1-1; no clear D. V lost 2 bases and J 0 bases, leaving 8 bases between the germline ends. Germline lookup yields CDR1 SGHDT and CDR2 YYEEEE. The CDR3 has 14 residues. CDR3 loop: CASSFGRMNTEAFF. The CDR3 nucleotides read TGTGCCAGCAGCTTCGGCCGCATGAACACTGAAGCTTTCTTT.

The chain has TRBV4-3 and TRBJ2-1; no reliable D call. The CDR3 spans 16 residues. The V gene's germline CDR1 is LGHNA and CDR2 YSLEER. The V end lost 0 bases, the J end lost 4 bases, and 13 bases lay between the germline ends. For the CDR3, the DNA is TGCGCCAGCAGCCAAGATACAGACCCCGTTTACAATGAGCAGTTCTTC. This sequence encodes CASSQDTDPVYNEQFF.

The rearrangement links TRBV6-5 to TRBJ2-1, with D unresolved. The V gene's germline CDR1 is MNHEY and CDR2 SVGAGI. The CDR3 is made up of 15 amino acids. The germline V and J ends were trimmed by 2 bases and 2 bases, with 10 bases remaining between them. The CDR3 nucleotides read TGTGCCAGCAGTTACGATTCAGGTACCTACAATGAGCAGTTCTTC. Its translation is CASSYDSGTYNEQFF.